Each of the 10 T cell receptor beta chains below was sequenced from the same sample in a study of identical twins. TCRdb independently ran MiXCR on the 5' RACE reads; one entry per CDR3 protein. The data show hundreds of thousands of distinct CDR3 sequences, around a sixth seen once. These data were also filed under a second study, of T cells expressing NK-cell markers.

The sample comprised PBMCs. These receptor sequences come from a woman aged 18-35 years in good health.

The CDR3 DNA reads TGTGCCACCAGCAGCTTTCGGGGGAAAGGTTACGAGCAGTACTTC. Its protein product is CATSSFRGKGYEQYF. This chain uses TRBV15 with TRBJ2-7; possibly TRBD2 for D (6 bases). Trimming took off 3 bases at V and 4 bases at J, with 16 bases between the two ends. The CDR3 covers 15 residues. From germline, CDR1 is LNHNV and CDR2 YYDKDF (reference sequence).

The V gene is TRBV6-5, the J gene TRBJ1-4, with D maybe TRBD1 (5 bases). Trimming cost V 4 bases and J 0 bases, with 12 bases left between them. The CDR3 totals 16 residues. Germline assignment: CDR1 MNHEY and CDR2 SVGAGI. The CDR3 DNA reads TGTGCCAGCAGTTGGGAAGGGGTCCCAACTAATGAAAAACTGTTTTTT. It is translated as CASSWEGVPTNEKLFF.

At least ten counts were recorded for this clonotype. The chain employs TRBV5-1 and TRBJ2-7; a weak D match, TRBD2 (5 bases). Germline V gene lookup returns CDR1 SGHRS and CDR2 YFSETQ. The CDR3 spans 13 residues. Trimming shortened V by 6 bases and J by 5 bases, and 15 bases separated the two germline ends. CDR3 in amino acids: CASTGGSTNEQYF. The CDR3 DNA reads TGCGCCAGCACCGGCGGGTCCACCAACGAGCAGTACTTC.

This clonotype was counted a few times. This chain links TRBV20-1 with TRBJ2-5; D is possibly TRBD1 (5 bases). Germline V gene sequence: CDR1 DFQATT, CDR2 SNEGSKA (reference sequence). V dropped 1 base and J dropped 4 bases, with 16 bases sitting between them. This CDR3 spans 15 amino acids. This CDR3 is CSARGVPSRAETQYF. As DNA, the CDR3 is TGCAGTGCTAGAGGTGTACCCAGCAGGGCAGAGACCCAGTACTTC.

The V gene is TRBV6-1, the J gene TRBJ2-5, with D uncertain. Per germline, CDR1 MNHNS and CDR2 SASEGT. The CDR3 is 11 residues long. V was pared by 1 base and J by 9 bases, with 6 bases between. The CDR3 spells CASSEESAQYF. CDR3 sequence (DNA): TGTGCCAGCAGTGAAGAGTCGGCCCAGTACTTC.

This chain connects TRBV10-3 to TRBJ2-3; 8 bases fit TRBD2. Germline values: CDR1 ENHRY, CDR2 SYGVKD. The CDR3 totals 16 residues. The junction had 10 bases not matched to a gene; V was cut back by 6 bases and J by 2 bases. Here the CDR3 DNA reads TGTGCCATCAGCCGGCAAACTAGCGGAACCACAGATACGCAGTATTTT. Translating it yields CAISRQTSGTTDTQYF.

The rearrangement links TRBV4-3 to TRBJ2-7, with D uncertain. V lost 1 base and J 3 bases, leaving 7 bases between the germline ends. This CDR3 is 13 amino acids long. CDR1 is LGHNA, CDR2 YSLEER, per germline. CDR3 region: CASSQGSGYEQYF. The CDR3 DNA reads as TGCGCCAGCAGCCAAGGAAGTGGCTACGAGCAGTACTTC.

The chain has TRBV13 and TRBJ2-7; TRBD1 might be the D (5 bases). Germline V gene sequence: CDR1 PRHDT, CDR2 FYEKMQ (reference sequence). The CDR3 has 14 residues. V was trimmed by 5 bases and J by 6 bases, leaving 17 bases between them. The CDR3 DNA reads TGTGCCAGCAGCCTGATGGCGGCAGGGATCGAGCAGTACTTC. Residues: CASSLMAAGIEQYF.

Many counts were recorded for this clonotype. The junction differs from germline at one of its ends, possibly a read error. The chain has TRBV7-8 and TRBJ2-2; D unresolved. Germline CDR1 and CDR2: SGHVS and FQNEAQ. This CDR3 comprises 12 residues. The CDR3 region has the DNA TGTGCTAGCAGCTTAGCAACCGGGGAGCTGTTTTTT. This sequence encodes CASSLATGELFF.

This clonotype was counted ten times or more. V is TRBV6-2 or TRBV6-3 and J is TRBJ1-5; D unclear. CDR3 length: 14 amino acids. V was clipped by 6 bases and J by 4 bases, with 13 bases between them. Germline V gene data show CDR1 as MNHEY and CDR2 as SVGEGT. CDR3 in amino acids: CASSPISINQPQHF. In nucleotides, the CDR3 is TGTGCCAGCAGCCCCATCAGCATAAATCAGCCCCAGCATTTT.